The T cell receptor (beta chain) under discussion was sequenced for a study of blood T cells in healthy people across ages. Points from the study as a whole: The CMV status of each donor remained undetermined, and this could have confounded shifts in expanded clonotypes.

Alongside a J-beta primer mix, a sample-barcoded 5' primer served in a second PCR lasting about 7 to 11 cycles. Each of the cDNA molecules was tagged by a template-switch adaptor with 12 random nucleotides. MiXCR, applied by TCRdb to the 5' RACE reads, yields one record per CDR3 protein. The sample includes about 930,000 distinct CDR3 sequences, just under 30% of them seen just once. In the case of this clonotype: What it binds is unknown.

The CDR3 covers 13 residues. Germline CDR1 and CDR2: SQVTM and ANQGSEA. Trimming took 2 bases from V and 0 from J, leaving 7 bases between them. The data were also submitted as part of a second study, on T cells of mothers and their children.

The chain couples TRBV29-1 to TRBJ1-1; D not certain. This TCR was recovered from a woman in her 40s in good health. Sequencing input: blood. CDR3 sequence: CSVESPVNTEAFF. The CDR3 coding sequence is TGCAGCGTTGAAAGTCCGGTGAACACTGAAGCTTTCTTT. Drawing the rest from reference TRBV29-1 and TRBJ1-1, the complete variable domain is SAVISQKPSRDICQRGTSLTIQCQVDSQVTMMFWYRQQPGQSLTLIATANQGSEATYESGFVIDKFPISRPNLTFSTLTVSNMSPEDSSIYLCSVESPVNTEAFFGQGTRLTVV.